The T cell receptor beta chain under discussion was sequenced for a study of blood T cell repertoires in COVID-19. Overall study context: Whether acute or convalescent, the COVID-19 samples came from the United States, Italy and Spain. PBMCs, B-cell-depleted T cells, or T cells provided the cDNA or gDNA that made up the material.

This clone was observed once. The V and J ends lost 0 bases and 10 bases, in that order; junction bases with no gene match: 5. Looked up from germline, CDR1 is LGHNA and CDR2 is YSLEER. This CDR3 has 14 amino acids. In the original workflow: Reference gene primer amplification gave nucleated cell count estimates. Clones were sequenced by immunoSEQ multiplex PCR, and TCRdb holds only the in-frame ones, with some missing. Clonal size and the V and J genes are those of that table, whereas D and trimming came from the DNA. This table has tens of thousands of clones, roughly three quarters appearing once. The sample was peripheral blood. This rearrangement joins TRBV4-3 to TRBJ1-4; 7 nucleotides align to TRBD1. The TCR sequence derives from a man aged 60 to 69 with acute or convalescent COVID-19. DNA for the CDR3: TGCGCCAGCAGCCAAGAAGACAGGGATGGAAAACTGTTTTTT. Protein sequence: CASSQEDRDGKLFF.